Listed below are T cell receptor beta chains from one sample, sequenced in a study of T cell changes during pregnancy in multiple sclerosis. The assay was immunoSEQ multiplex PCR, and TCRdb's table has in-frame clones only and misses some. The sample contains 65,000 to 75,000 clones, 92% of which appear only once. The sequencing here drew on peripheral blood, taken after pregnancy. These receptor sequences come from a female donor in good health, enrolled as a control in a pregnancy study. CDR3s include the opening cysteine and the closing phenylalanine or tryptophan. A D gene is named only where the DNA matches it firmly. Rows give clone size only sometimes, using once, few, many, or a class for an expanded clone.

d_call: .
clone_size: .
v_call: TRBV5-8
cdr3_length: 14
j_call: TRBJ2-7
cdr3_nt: TGTGCCAGCAGCCCACGGGGGTTCAAGAACGAGCAGTACTTC
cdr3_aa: CASSPRGFKNEQYF

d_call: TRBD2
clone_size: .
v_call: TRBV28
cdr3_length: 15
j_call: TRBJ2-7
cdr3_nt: TGTGCCAGCAGTTCCCCGACTAGCGGCCTCTACGAGCAGTACTTC
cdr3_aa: CASSSPTSGLYEQYF

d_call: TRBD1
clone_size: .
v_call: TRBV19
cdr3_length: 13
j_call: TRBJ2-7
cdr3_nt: TGTGCCAGTAGTACGACAGGGGCCTACGAGCAGTACTTC
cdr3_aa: CASSTTGAYEQYF

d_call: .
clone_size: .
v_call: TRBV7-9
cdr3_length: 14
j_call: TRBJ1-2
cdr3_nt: TGTGCCAGCAGCTTATTTCCAGTCGTCTATGGCTACACCTTC
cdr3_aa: CASSLFPVVYGYTF

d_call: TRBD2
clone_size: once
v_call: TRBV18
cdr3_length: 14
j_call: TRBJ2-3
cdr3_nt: TGTGCCAGCTCTATAGCGGGAGGCTCAGATACGCAGTATTTT
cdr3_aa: CASSIAGGSDTQYF

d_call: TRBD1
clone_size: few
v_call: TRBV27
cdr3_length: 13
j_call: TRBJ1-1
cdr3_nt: TGTGCCAGCAGTTTTACGGGACAGTCTGAAGCTTTCTTT
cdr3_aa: CASSFTGQSEAFF

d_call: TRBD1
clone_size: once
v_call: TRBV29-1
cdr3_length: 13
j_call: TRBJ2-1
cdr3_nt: TGCAGCGCCCAGGGGGTCACCTACAATGAGCAGTTCTTC
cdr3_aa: CSAQGVTYNEQFF

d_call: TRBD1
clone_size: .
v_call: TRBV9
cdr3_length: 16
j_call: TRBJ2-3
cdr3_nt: TGTGCCAGCAGCGTAGAATGGGGACAGGGGACGGATACGCAGTATTTT
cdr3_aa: CASSVEWGQGTDTQYF

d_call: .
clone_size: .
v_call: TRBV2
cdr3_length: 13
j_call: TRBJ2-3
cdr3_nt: TGTGCCAGCAGTGACTTGGGGCCAGATACGCAGTATTTT
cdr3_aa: CASSDLGPDTQYF

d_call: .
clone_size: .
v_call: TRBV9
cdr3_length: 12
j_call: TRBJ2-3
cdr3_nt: TGTGCCAGCGTACTAGCTAGAGATACGCAGTATTTT
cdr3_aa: CASVLARDTQYF

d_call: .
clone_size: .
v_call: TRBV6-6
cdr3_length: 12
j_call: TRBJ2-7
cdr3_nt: TGTGCCAGCAGTTCTTCCGAGGGCGAGCAGTACTTC
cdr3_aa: CASSSSEGEQYF

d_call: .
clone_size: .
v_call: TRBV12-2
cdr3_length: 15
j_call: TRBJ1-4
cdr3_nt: TGTGCAAGTCGCCCCAAGACACCAACTAATGAAAAACTGTTTTTT
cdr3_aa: CASRPKTPTNEKLFF

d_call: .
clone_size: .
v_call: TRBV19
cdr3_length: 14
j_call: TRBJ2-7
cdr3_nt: TGTGCCAGTAGTATTCAAACAGGGCGGAACGAGCAGTACTTC
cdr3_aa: CASSIQTGRNEQYF

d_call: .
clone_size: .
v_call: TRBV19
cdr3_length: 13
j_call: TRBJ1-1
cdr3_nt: TGTGCCAGTAGTATCGGGAGTTACACTGAAGCTTTCTTT
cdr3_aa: CASSIGSYTEAFF

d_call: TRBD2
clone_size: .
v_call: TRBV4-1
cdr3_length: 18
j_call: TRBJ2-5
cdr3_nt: TGCGCCAGCAGCCAAGGACTAGCGGGAGTATTTTGGCGAGAGACCCAGTACTTC
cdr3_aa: CASSQGLAGVFWRETQYF

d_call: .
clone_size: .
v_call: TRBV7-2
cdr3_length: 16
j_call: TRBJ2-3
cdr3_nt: TGTGCCAGCAGCCAGGCCGGCGTTTTGAGCACAGATACGCAGTATTTT
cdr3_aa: CASSQAGVLSTDTQYF

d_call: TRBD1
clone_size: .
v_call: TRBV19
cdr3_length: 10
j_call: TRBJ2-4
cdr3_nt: TGTGCCAGCCGAGGGGGCCGCACGCACTTC
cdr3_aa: CASRGGRTHF

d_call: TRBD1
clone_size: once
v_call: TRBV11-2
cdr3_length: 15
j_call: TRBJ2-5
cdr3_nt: TGTGCCAGCAGCTTTTCCTCGGGGACAGCCGAGACCCAGTACTTC
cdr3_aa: CASSFSSGTAETQYF

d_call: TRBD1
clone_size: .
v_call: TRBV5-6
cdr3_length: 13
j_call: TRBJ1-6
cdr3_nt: TGTGCCAGCAGCCCCGACAGGGGTTCACCCCTCCACTTT
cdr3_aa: CASSPDRGSPLHF

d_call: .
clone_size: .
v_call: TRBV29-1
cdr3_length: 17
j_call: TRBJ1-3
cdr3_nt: TGCAGCGTTGAAACTAGGACAGCCCCAGACTCTGGAAACACCATATATTTT
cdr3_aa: CSVETRTAPDSGNTIYF

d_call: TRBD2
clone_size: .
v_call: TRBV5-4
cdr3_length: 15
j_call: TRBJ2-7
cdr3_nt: TGTGCCAGCAGCGGAAGGCTAGCGGGGGGGAACGAGCAGTACTTC
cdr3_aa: CASSGRLAGGNEQYF

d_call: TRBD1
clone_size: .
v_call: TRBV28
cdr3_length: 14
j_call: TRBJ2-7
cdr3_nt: TGTGCCAGCAGTTTGCAGCAGGGGGCATACGAGCAGTACTTC
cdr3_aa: CASSLQQGAYEQYF

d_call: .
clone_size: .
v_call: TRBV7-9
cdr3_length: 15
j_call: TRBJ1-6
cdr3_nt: TGTGCCAGCAGCTACCGACAGGCGGCGAATTCACCCCTCCACTTT
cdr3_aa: CASSYRQAANSPLHF

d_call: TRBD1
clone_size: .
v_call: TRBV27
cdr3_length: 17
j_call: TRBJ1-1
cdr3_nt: TGTGCCAGCGGCGATGGGGGTAGGGGGCGTTCCAGGGCTGAAGCTTTCTTT
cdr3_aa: CASGDGGRGRSRAEAFF

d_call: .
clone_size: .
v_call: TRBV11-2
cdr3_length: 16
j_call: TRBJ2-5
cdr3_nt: TGTGCCAGCAGCTCCGGAGGACTGGTGCGATCAGAGACCCAGTACTTC
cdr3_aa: CASSSGGLVRSETQYF

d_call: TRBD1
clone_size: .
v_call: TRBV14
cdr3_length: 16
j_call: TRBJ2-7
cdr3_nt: TGTGCCAGCAGCCAAGTACAGGGGGCCCTCTCCTACGAGCAGTACTTC
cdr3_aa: CASSQVQGALSYEQYF

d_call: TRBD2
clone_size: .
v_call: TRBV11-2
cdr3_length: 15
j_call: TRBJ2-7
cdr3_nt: TGTGCCAGCAGCCTGGAAGCGGGGGAACGTGGCGAGCAGTACTTC
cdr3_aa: CASSLEAGERGEQYF

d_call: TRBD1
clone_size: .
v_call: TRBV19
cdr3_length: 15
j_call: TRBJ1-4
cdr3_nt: TGTGCCAGTAGTCCCCGGACAGGGGCGGGTGAAAAACTGTTTTTT
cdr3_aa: CASSPRTGAGEKLFF

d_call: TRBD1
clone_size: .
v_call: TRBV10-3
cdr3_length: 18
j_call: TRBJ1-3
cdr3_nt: TGTGCCATCAGTGAGACAGGGGATCCCTCCCTTGGTGGAAACACCATATATTTT
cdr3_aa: CAISETGDPSLGGNTIYF

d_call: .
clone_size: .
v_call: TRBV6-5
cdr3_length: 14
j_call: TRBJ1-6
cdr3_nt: TGTGCCAGCAGTTATGGGGGGGGGCGGTCACCCCTCCACTTT
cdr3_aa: CASSYGGGRSPLHF

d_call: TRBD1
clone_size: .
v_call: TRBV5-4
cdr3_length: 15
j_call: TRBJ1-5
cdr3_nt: TGTGCCAGCAGCTTGGGGGGGACAGGGAATCAGCCCCAGCATTTT
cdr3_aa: CASSLGGTGNQPQHF

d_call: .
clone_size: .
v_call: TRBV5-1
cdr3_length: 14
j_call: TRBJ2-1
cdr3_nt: TGCGCCAGCAAAAACAGGATGCCTAGGGATGAGCAGTTCTTC
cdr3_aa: CASKNRMPRDEQFF

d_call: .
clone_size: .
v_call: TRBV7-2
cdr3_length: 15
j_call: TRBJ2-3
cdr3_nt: TGTGCCAGCAGCAAACCCGGGTCCCGCACAGATACGCAGTATTTT
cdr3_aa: CASSKPGSRTDTQYF

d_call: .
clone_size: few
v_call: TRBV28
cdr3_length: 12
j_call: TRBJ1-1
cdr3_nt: TGTGCCAGCAGTTACAAGTTCACTGAAGCTTTCTTT
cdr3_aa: CASSYKFTEAFF

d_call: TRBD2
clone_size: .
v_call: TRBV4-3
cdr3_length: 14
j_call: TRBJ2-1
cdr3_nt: TGCGCCAGCAGCCAAGACGGGGAGGGTAATGAGCAGTTCTTC
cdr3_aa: CASSQDGEGNEQFF

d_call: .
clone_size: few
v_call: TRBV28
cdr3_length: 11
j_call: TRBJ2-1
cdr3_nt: TGCGCCGTATTTTCCTACAATGAGCAGTTCTTC
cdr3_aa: CAVFSYNEQFF

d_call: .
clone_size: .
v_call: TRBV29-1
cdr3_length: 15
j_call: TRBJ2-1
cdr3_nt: TGCAGCGGCGAACTTGAGGGGGAAAGGCGGAATGAGCAGTTCTTC
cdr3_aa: CSGELEGERRNEQFF

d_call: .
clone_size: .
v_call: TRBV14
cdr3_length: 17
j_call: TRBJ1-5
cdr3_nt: TGTGCCAGCAGCCAAGATCCAGGATTTTATAGCAATCAGCCCCAGCATTTT
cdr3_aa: CASSQDPGFYSNQPQHF

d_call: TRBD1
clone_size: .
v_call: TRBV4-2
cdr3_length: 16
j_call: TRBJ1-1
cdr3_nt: TGTGCCAGCAGTCCCGGACAGGGGAAAGAGAACACTGAAGCTTTCTTT
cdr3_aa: CASSPGQGKENTEAFF

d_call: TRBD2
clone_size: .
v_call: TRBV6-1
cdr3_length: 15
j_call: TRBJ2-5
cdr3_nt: TGTGCCAGCAACCCCCTCAGCGGGGGGCGAGAGACCCAGTACTTC
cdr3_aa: CASNPLSGGRETQYF

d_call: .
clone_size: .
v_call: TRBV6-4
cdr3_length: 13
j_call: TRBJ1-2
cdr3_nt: TGTGCCAGCAGTGACCAGGGTGTCGGGGGCTACACCTTC
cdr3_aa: CASSDQGVGGYTF

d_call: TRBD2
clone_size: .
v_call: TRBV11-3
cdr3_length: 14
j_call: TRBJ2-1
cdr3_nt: TGTGCCAGCAGCTCGGGGGAGGGAGCCAATGAGCAGTTCTTC
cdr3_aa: CASSSGEGANEQFF

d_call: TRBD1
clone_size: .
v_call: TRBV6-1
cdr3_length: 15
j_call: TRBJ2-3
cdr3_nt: TGTGCCAGCAGCCGGACAGGGGGTATCACAGATACGCAGTATTTT
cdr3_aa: CASSRTGGITDTQYF

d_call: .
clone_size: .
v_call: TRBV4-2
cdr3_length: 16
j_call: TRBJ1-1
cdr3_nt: TGTGCCAGCAGCCACTACGTCGGGTACGGAGCCACTGAAGCTTTCTTT
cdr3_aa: CASSHYVGYGATEAFF

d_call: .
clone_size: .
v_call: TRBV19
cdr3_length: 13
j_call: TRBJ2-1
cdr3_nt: TGTGCCAGTAGTCCACTCCCAACGGGAGAGAAGTTCTTC
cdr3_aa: CASSPLPTGEKFF

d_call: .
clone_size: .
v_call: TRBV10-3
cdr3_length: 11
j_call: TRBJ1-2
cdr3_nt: TGTGCCATCCGGGGGGTGGGAGGCTACACCTTC
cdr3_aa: CAIRGVGGYTF

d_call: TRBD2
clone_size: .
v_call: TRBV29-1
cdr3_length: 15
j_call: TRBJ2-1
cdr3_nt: TGCAGCGTCCGACTAGCGGGAGGGCCCGACAATGAGCAGTTCTTC
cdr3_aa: CSVRLAGGPDNEQFF

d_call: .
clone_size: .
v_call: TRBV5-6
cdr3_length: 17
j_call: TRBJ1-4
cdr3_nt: TGTGCCAGCAGCATTGCTGGGACAAGAGCAACTAATGAAAAACTGTTTTTT
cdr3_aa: CASSIAGTRATNEKLFF

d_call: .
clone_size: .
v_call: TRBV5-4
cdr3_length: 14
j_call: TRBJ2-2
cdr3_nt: TGTGCCAGCAGCGGACTACTGAACACCGGGGAGCTGTTTTTT
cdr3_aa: CASSGLLNTGELFF

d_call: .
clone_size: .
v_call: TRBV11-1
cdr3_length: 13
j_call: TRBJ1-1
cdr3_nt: TGTGCCAGCAGCTTCTCCGGAGGCACCGAAGCTTTCTTT
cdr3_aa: CASSFSGGTEAFF

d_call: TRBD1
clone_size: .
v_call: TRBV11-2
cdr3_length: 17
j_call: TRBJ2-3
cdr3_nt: TGTGCCAGCAGGACTCTACGGGACAGGCTAAGCACAGATACGCAGTATTTT
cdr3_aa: CASRTLRDRLSTDTQYF

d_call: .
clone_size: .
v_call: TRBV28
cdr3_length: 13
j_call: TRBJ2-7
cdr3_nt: TGTGCCAGCAGTAATTCCCCCACCTACGAGCAGTACTTC
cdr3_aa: CASSNSPTYEQYF

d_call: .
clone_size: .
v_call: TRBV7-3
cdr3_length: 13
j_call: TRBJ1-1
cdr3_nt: TGTGCCAGCAGCAGAACAGGGCTGACTGAAGCTTTCTTT
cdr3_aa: CASSRTGLTEAFF

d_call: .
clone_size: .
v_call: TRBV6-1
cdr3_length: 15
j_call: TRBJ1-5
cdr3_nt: TGTGCCAGCAGTGAAGCGACATATAGCAATCAGCCCCAGCATTTT
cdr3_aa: CASSEATYSNQPQHF

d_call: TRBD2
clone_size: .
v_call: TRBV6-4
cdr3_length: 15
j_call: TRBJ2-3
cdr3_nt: TGTGCCAGCAGTGACGGCGGGAGTGGAACAGATACGCAGTATTTT
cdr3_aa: CASSDGGSGTDTQYF